This entry describes one T cell receptor (beta chain). The data were obtained in a study of T cells in localized non-small cell lung cancer. Per germline, CDR1 MNHGY and CDR2 SAAAGT. The germline V and J ends were trimmed by 10 bases and 0 bases, with 12 bases remaining between them. The CDR3 is 13 amino acids. TCRdb's copy holds only in-frame clones and misses some; the assay was immunoSEQ multiplex PCR. The sample holds more than 2,000 clones, roughly two fifths seen once. The clonotype originates from a male donor aged 60 or over with stage I squamous cell lung carcinoma. Material: lung tumor tissue, obtained before any cancer treatment. The V call is TRBV6-8, the J call TRBJ1-1, with TRBD1 as a possible D gene (5 bases). CDR3 protein: CAIRSGMNTEAFF. The CDR3 nucleotides read TGTGCCATCAGGTCAGGGATGAACACTGAAGCTTTCTTT.